This TCR beta chain was found in a study of shared clonotypes between healthy human individuals. This clone was picked up one time. Its antigen remains unknown. The study, taken as a whole, reports: Roughly 5% of naive CD4 clonotypes were shared across several donors. The diversity represented, both genetic and in exposure history, was limited by few donors.

Naivety among CD8 cells was defined by CD45RO negativity and positive CCR7 selection, thereby excluding terminally differentiated effector memory CD45RA+ cells. Donors comprised only Caucasian adults living in Nashville, Tennessee. CDR1 is SEHNR, CDR2 FQNEAQ, per germline (reference sequence). This CDR3 has 16 residues. V was pared by 6 bases and J by 5 bases, with 23 bases between. Data came from immunoSEQ multiplex PCR; TCRdb stores just in-frame clones and leaves some out. Of 2 million to 2.5 million clones listed, approximately 94% are singletons. The sequence came from a man aged 18 to 30 in good health. The sequencing sample was made of naive CD8+ T cells sorted from blood. J is TRBJ2-7 and V is TRBV7-9, with a weak D call TRBD1 (6 bases). CDR3 loop: CASSFNSGTNPHEQYF. CDR3 DNA sequence: TGTGCCAGCAGTTTCAATTCCGGGACAAACCCCCACGAGCAGTACTTC.